There are a few counts of the clone carrying this TCR beta chain. Antigen specificity is unknown. Alopecia areata patients provided lesional scalp punch biopsies and peripheral blood. Deletions cut 4 bases from V and 7 bases from J, with 10 bases between. This CDR3 spans 11 amino acids. Germline CDR1 SQVTM, CDR2 ANQGSEA. Following RNA extraction, reverse transcription yielded cDNA that acted as the sequencing template. The protocol was immunoSEQ multiplex PCR, while the TCRdb copy is restricted to in-frame clones and leaves out a portion. The repertoire includes some 120,000 clones, about 50% of them detected once, and under 12% sits in the top ten. This sample was taken from a study of CD8+ T cells in alopecia areata. Regarding the study as a whole: The study also sequences resident alphabeta T cells of normal skin in scalp samples. Especially in alopecia totalis/universalis, lesional scalp showed greater clonality than normal scalp did.

Sequences were obtained from NKG2D-low CD8+ T cells sorted from blood. The sequence was obtained from a human donor with alopecia areata. The chain uses TRBV29-1 and TRBJ1-1; D gene unclear. DNA for the CDR3: TGCAGCGTTGTTGACGGAATTGAAGCTTTCTTT. It codes for CSVVDGIEAFF.